These T cell receptor beta chains were read from a single sample in a study of blood T cell repertoires in COVID-19. Measured with immunoSEQ multiplex PCR; TCRdb has only the in-frame clones, and not every one. The profile covers approximately 150,000 clones, with roughly 90% appearing a single time and around 1.5% taken by the ten largest. Sequenced sample: peripheral blood. These receptors originate from a human donor in a cohort sampled during active COVID-19. Both conserved end residues are part of each CDR3.

>TRBV10-3|TRBJ1-2
CAIKWTGTNYGYTF
>TRBV19|TRBJ1-2
CASRGQNRGIYGYTF
>TRBV25-1|TRBJ2-7
CASSEGTRVYF
>TRBV2|TRBJ2-7
CALRTSGPLDYEQYF
>TRBV7-2|TRBJ2-5
CASSLASGGWEETQYF
>TRBV29-1|TRBJ1-1
CSGAEGWGMNTEAFF
>TRBV6-4|TRBJ2-1
CASSSQPGLAGGDEQFF
>TRBV5-1|TRBJ1-2
CASSLRDTNYGYTF
>TRBV9|TRBJ2-3
CASRRDSLADTQYF
>TRBV7-2|TRBJ1-6
CASKNRLSGNSPLHF
>TRBV5-1|TRBJ2-1
CASSLEPRGNEQFF
>TRBV6-5|TRBJ2-7
CASRPGNGEQYF
>TRBV6-2/TRBV6-3|TRBJ2-5
CASSSPTSGLQETQYF
>TRBV18|TRBJ1-5
CASSPTGRQARRSRYQPQHF
>TRBV7-9|TRBJ1-4
CASSLGSLVTGIDF
>TRBV5-1|TRBJ2-1
CASSLTGGSYNEQFF
>TRBV5-1|TRBJ2-7
CASSFGLAGGIEQYF
>TRBV5-1|TRBJ2-7
CASRGGAYEQYF
>TRBV4-2|TRBJ2-3
CASSHKSGTTGDTQYF
>TRBV7-9|TRBJ2-3
CASSMGLAGGSGGTDTQYF
>TRBV9|TRBJ2-7
CASSVGSGSTYEQYF
>TRBV14|TRBJ1-1
CASSQDGRGDWTEAFF
>TRBV6-2/TRBV6-3|TRBJ2-3
CASSYSMTSGGARTTDTQYF
>TRBV6-1|TRBJ2-2
CASSERGVGELFF
>TRBV3-1/TRBV3-2|TRBJ2-5
CASSQSQGAWETQYF
>TRBV7-2|TRBJ2-1
CASVGGPGQGSNEQFF
>TRBV3-1/TRBV3-2|TRBJ2-1
CASSQKRGLATLYNEQFF
>TRBV5-6|TRBJ2-7
CASSLVYSVFYEQYF
>TRBV29-1|TRBJ1-1
CSGSREGTRDTEAFF
>TRBV6-2/TRBV6-3|TRBJ2-3
CASSYGGATDTQYF
>TRBV12-5|TRBJ2-1
CASGSRLAGSYNEQFF
>TRBV10-3|TRBJ2-1
CAISELGIRGSSYNEQFF
>TRBV3-1/TRBV3-2|TRBJ2-6
CASSHGPGQVGANVLTF
>TRBV13|TRBJ2-7
CASSLGRGIYEQYF
>TRBV6-6|TRBJ2-5
CASRVAQETQYF
>TRBV30|TRBJ1-6
CAWSVETTYNSPLHF
>TRBV7-3|TRBJ1-5
CASSLSPGQPQHF
>TRBV2|TRBJ2-2
CASSEGAGPIHGELFF
>TRBV18|TRBJ1-6
CASSQRRDRSYNSPLHF
>TRBV4-2|TRBJ1-6
CASSTNSYYNSPLHF
>TRBV6-5|TRBJ1-1
CATWGDRATEAFF
>TRBV2|TRBJ1-1
CASSPGQRIEAFF
>TRBV27|TRBJ2-2
CASSGAYGELFF
>TRBV9|TRBJ1-1
CASSPDTF
>TRBV7-9|TRBJ2-1
CASSLWRGFGEQFF
>TRBV7-3|TRBJ2-2
CASRPTGNTGELFF
>TRBV11-1|TRBJ2-2
CASSFGAGELFF
>TRBV3-1/TRBV3-2|TRBJ2-1
CASSQDGGALYNEQFF
>TRBV9|TRBJ1-1
CASSVAGENTEAFF
>TRBV4-2|TRBJ2-3
CASSQDTRGGSDTQYF
>TRBV5-4|TRBJ2-3
CASSHYPGQGEDTQYF
>TRBV5-1|TRBJ1-5
CASSLGTGGSNQPQHF
>TRBV10-3|TRBJ1-5
CAISPGGDNQPQHF